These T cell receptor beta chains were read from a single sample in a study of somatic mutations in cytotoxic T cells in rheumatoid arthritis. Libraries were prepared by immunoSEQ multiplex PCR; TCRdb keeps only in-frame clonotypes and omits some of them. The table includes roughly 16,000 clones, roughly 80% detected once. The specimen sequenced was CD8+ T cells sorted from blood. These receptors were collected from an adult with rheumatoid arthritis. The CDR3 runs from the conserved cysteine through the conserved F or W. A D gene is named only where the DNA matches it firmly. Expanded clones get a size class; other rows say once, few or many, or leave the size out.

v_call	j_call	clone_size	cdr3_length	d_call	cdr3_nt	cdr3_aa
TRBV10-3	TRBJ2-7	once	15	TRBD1	TGTGCCATCAGAACTAAGGACAGGCGAAAGTACGAGCAGTACTTC	CAIRTKDRRKYEQYF
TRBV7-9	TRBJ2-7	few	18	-	TGTGCCAGCAGCTCTTTGGCCGCCGTGGCAGGTAGCCTCTACGAGCAGTACTTC	CASSSLAAVAGSLYEQYF
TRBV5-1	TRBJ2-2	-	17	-	TGCGCCAGCAGCTTGGCCCCAGGCCCACCCAACACCGGGGAGCTGTTTTTT	CASSLAPGPPNTGELFF
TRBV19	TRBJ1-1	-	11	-	TGTGCCAGTATAGGGGGACCTGAAGCTTTCTTT	CASIGGPEAFF
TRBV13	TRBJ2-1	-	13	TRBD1	TGTGCCAGCAGCCAGGACAGGAACAATGAGCAGTTCTTC	CASSQDRNNEQFF
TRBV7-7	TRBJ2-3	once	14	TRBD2	TGTGCCAGCAGTCTAGCGGGGGACACAGATACGCAGTATTTT	CASSLAGDTDTQYF
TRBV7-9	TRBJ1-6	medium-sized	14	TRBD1	TGTGCCAGCAGCCCGACAGGGGAAAATTCACCCCTCCACTTT	CASSPTGENSPLHF
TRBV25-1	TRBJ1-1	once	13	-	TGTGCCAGCAGTGAAGGCCACGGGCAGGAAGCTTTCTTT	CASSEGHGQEAFF
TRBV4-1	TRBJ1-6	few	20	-	TGCGCCAGCAGCCCCTGGGTTGGGGCACCGCCGGGCGTAGAGGATTCACCCCTCCACTTT	CASSPWVGAPPGVEDSPLHF
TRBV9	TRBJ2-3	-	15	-	TGTGCCAGCAGCGCTTCTCGATATAGCACAGATACGCAGTATTTT	CASSASRYSTDTQYF
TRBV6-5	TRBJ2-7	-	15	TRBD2	TGTGCCAGCAGTTACGGAGCGGGGGGCAGGTACGAGCAGTACTTC	CASSYGAGGRYEQYF
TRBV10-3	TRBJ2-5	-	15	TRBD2	TGTGCCATCAGTGCCGAGCGGGGGGTTCAAGAGACCCAGTACTTC	CAISAERGVQETQYF
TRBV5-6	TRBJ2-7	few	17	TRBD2	TGTGCCAGCAGCTACCCGCTCCTGACGGGGGGAGGAGGCGAGCAGTACTTC	CASSYPLLTGGGGEQYF
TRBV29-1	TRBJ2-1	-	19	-	TGCAGCGTTGAAGATGTATTTTCGGGTGGGCGGGGACCTTACAATGAGCAGTTCTTC	CSVEDVFSGGRGPYNEQFF
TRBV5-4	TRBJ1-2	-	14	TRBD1	TGTGCCAGCAGCCGACAGGGGGTATGGTATGGCTACACCTTC	CASSRQGVWYGYTF
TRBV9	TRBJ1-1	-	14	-	TGTGCCAGCAGCGTAGGACCGGTGAACACTGAAGCTTTCTTT	CASSVGPVNTEAFF
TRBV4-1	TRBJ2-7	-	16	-	TGCGCCAGCAGCCAAGCTCTTGGCGGAGGAACTTACGAGCAGTACTTC	CASSQALGGGTYEQYF
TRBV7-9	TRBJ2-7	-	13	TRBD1	TGTGCCAGCAGAGAACAGGGGGCTTACGAGCAGTACTTC	CASREQGAYEQYF
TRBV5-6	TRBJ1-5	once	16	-	TGTGCCAGCAGCTTCTTCAGGGCGGTATTGGGCCAGCCCCAGCATTTT	CASSFFRAVLGQPQHF
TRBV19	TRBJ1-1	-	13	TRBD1	TGTGCCAGTAGAAACAGGGGTTGGACTGAAGCTTTCTTT	CASRNRGWTEAFF